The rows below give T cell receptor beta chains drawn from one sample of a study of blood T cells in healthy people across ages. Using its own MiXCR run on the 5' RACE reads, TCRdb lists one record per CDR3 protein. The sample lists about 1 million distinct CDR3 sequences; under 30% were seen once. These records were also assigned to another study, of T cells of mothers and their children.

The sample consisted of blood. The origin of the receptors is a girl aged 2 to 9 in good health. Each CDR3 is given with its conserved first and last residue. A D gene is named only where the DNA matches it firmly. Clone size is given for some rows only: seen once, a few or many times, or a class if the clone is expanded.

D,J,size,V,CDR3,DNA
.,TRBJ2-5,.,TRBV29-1,CSVPAWTAPGQTQYF,TGCAGCGTTCCCGCCTGGACAGCCCCGGGGCAGACCCAGTACTTC
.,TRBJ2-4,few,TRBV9,CASSVGADSDIQYF,TGTGCCAGCAGCGTCGGAGCGGATTCGGACATTCAGTACTTC
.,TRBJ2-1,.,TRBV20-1,CLLKNARAPDNEQFF,TGCCTTCTGAAGAACGCCCGGGCCCCCGACAATGAGCAGTTCTTC
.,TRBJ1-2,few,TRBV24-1,CATSDVTGARGYTF,TGTGCCACCAGTGATGTCACGGGGGCGCGGGGCTACACCTTC
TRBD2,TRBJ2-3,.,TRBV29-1,CSVEGGSGGPDTQYF,TGCAGCGTTGAAGGGGGAAGCGGGGGACCAGATACGCAGTATTTT
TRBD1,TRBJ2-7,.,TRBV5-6,CASSLFLQGAYEQYF,TGTGCCAGCAGCTTGTTTTTACAGGGGGCCTACGAGCAGTACTTC
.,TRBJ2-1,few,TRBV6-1,CASSRDGRYNEQFF,TGTGCCAGCAGCCGGGACGGCCGATACAATGAGCAGTTCTTC
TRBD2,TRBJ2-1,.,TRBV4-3,CASSQELAGVKMRNEQFF,TGCGCCAGCAGCCAAGAACTAGCGGGGGTGAAGATGCGCAATGAGCAGTTCTTC
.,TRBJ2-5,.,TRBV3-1,CASSPDRTQRGETQYF,TGTGCCAGCAGCCCCGACCGGACCCAACGGGGGGAGACCCAGTACTTC
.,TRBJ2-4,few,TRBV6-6,CASRGDWSKNIQYF,TGTGCCAGCAGAGGGGACTGGAGCAAAAACATTCAATACTTC
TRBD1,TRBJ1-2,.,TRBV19,CASSPTGTGGYGYTF,TGTGCCAGTAGTCCCACCGGGACAGGGGGCTATGGCTACACCTTC
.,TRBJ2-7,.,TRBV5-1,CASSRQGGVDEQYF,TGCGCCAGCAGCCGCCAAGGAGGGGTCGACGAGCAGTACTTC
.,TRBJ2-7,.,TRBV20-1,CSARRGGANEQYF,TGCAGTGCTAGAAGGGGGGGGGCTAACGAGCAGTACTTC
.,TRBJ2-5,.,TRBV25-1,CASSGAGPSQETQYF,TGTGCCAGCAGTGGCGCCGGGCCTTCCCAAGAGACCCAGTACTTC
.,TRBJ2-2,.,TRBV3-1,CASSQLATGELFF,TGTGCCAGCAGCCAACTAGCTACCGGGGAGCTGTTTTTT
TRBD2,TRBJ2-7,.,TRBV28,CASSLERDPYEQYF,TGTGCCAGCAGTTTGGAGCGGGACCCCTACGAGCAGTACTTC
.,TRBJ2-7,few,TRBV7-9,CASSPDRREQYF,TGTGCCAGCAGCCCCGACAGGCGCGAGCAGTACTTC
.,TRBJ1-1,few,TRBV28,CASSTPSNTEAFF,TGTGCCAGCAGTACCCCGAGCAACACCGAAGCTTTCTTT
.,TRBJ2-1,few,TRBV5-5,CASSLDSSVQFF,TGTGCCAGCAGCTTGGATTCGTCAGTACAGTTCTTC
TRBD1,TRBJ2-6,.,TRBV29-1,CSVALGQGELSGANVLTF,TGCAGCGTTGCTTTGGGACAGGGTGAACTTTCTGGGGCCAACGTCCTGACTTTC
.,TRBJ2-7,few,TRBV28,CASTDTSSSCEQYF,TGTGCCAGCACTGACACCTCTAGCTCCTGCGAGCAGTACTTC
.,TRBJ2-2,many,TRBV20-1,CSARDTLNTGELFF,TGCAGTGCACGGGACACTTTGAACACCGGGGAGCTGTTTTTT
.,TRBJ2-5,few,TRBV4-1,CASSQVIGTTQETQYF,TGCGCCAGCAGCCAAGTTATAGGGACAACCCAAGAGACCCAGTACTTC
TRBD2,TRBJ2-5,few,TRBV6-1,CASSEAGGLAGWETQYF,TGTGCCAGCAGTGAAGCGGGGGGGCTAGCGGGATGGGAGACCCAGTACTTC
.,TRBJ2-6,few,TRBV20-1,CSARTYRASGANVLTF,TGCAGTGCTAGGACATACAGGGCTTCTGGGGCCAACGTCCTGACTTTC
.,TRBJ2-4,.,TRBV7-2,CASRQSLAKNIQYF,TGTGCCAGCAGGCAATCTTTAGCCAAAAACATTCAGTACTTC
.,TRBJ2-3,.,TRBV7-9,CASSRGTTDTQYF,TGTGCCAGCAGCCGAGGCACCACAGATACGCAGTATTTT
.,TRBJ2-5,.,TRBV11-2,CASSLEGPFGQVRETQYF,TGTGCCAGCAGCTTGGAGGGACCTTTTGGACAGGTTCGAGAGACCCAGTACTTC
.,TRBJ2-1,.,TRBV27,CASSWTGGMYNEQFF,TGTGCCAGCAGTTGGACTGGGGGTATGTACAATGAGCAGTTCTTC
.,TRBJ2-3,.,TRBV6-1,CASSEVEGTDTQYF,TGTGCCAGCAGTGAAGTTGAGGGGACAGATACGCAGTATTTT
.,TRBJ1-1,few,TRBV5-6,CASSLLSGGPEAFF,TGTGCCAGCAGCTTACTGTCAGGCGGTCCGGAGGCTTTCTTT
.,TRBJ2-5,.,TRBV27,CASSPDHQETQYF,TGTGCCAGCAGTCCAGACCACCAAGAGACCCAGTACTTC
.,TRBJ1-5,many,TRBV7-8,CASSTHQGPSQPQHF,TGTGCCAGCAGCACCCATCAGGGGCCGAGTCAGCCCCAGCATTTT
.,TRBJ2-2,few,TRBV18,CASSPVGNTGELFF,TGTGCCAGCTCACCGGTCGGGAACACCGGGGAGCTGTTTTTT
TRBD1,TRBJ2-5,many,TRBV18,CASSPGQQETQYF,TGTGCCAGCAGCCCGGGACAGCAAGAGACCCAGTACTTC
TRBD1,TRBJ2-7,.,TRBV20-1,CSARDLGDRGFEQYF,TGCAGTGCTAGAGATTTAGGGGACAGGGGATTCGAGCAGTACTTC
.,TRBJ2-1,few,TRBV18,CASSRDLGQFF,TGTGCCAGCTCCCGGGACCTCGGGCAGTTCTTC
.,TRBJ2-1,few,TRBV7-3,CASSFGGRDEQFF,TGTGCCAGCAGCTTCGGAGGACGTGATGAGCAGTTCTTC
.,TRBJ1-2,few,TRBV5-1,CASSRLTGGEGYTF,TGCGCCAGCAGCCGGTTAACAGGTGGTGAGGGCTACACCTTC
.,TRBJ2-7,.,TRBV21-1,CTSSPGTGAYEQYF,TGTACCAGCAGCCCCGGGACAGGGGCCTACGAGCAGTACTTC
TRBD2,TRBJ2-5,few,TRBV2,CASGGERGPFQETQYF,TGTGCCAGCGGGGGGGAGCGGGGGCCCTTCCAAGAGACCCAGTACTTC
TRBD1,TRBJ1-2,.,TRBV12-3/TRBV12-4,CASSTDRGGYGYTF,TGTGCCAGCAGTACGGACAGGGGTGGCTATGGCTACACCTTC
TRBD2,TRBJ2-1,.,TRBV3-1,CASSYVGGINGYNGQFF,TGTGCCAGCAGTTACGTCGGGGGGATCAATGGCTACAATGGGCAGTTCTTC
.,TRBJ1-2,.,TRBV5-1,CASSPGSVRADYGYTF,TGCGCCAGCAGCCCGGGTTCCGTCAGGGCGGACTATGGCTACACCTTC
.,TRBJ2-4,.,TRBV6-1,CASSEEVPGSLNIQYF,TGTGCCAGCAGTGAAGAGGTTCCAGGGAGTTTGAACATTCAGTACTTC
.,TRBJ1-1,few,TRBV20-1,CSARDSTGGGTEAFF,TGCAGTGCTAGAGATTCGACGGGTGGGGGCACTGAAGCTTTCTTT
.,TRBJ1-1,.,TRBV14,CASSRTRLNTEAFF,TGTGCCAGCAGCCGCACACGGTTAAACACTGAAGCTTTCTTT
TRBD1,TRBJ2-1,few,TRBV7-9,CASSSIPIQGRNEQFF,TGTGCCAGCAGCTCCATTCCTATACAGGGGCGGAATGAGCAGTTCTTC
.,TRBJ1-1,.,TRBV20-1,CSADTVDTEAFF,TGCAGTGCTGATACAGTGGACACTGAAGCTTTCTTT
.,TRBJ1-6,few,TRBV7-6,CASSLVGLNSPLHF,TGTGCCAGCAGCTTAGTAGGCTTGAATTCACCCCTCCACTTT
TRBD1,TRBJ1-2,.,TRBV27,CASFGRGLGGGYTF,TGTGCCAGCTTTGGGAGGGGGCTGGGAGGTGGCTACACCTTC
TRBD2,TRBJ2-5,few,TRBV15,CATSRKRFGLAGSGETQYF,TGTGCCACCAGCAGAAAACGATTCGGACTAGCGGGGTCTGGGGAGACCCAGTACTTC
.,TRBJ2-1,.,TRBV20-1,CSARLPEAYNEQFF,TGCAGTGCTAGACTACCCGAGGCCTACAATGAGCAGTTCTTC
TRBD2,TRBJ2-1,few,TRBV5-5,CASSLVGLAGEWGEQFF,TGTGCCAGCAGCTTGGTCGGACTAGCGGGAGAGTGGGGTGAGCAGTTCTTC
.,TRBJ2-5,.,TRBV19,CASSIRWARETQYF,TGTGCCAGTAGTATAAGGTGGGCCCGAGAGACCCAGTACTTC
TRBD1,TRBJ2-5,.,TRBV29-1,CSATDRVWERETQYF,TGCAGCGCTACGGACAGGGTGTGGGAGCGAGAGACCCAGTACTTC